This is a list of T cell receptor beta chains from one sample in a study of blood T cell repertoires in COVID-19. Method: immunoSEQ multiplex PCR; TCRdb's copy keeps in-frame clones and lacks some. The table has about 210,000 clones, over 75% seen once; the top ten hold around a tenth. The sequenced sample consisted of PBMCs or T cells enriched from blood (not recorded which). Receptor source: a man between 35 and 55 years old who had recovered from COVID-19. CDR3s include the opening cysteine and the closing phenylalanine or tryptophan. D genes are given only for firm matches. Size is omitted from some rows. Given values are once, few, many or a class for expanded clones.

d_call: .
j_call: TRBJ1-1
v_call: TRBV27
clone_size: once
cdr3_nt: TGTGCCAGCAGTCTAGTGACGGGTTATGGGGCTTTCTTT
cdr3_aa: CASSLVTGYGAFF

d_call: TRBD2
j_call: TRBJ2-1
v_call: TRBV19
clone_size: .
cdr3_nt: TGTGCCAGTAGTTTCGGACTAGCGGGAAGACGCTCCTACAATGAGCAGTTCTTC
cdr3_aa: CASSFGLAGRRSYNEQFF

d_call: TRBD1
j_call: TRBJ1-2
v_call: TRBV7-3
clone_size: many
cdr3_nt: TGTGCCAGCAGCTTAACAGGGGACAGCTCCGGCTACACCTTC
cdr3_aa: CASSLTGDSSGYTF

d_call: TRBD1
j_call: TRBJ1-1
v_call: TRBV12-5
clone_size: .
cdr3_nt: TGTGCTAGTGGTTTTGGGACAGGGGTGAACACTGAAGCTTTCTTT
cdr3_aa: CASGFGTGVNTEAFF

d_call: .
j_call: TRBJ2-3
v_call: TRBV29-1
clone_size: .
cdr3_nt: TGCAGCGTTCAGGACAGTCTGGGCACAGATACGCAGTATTTT
cdr3_aa: CSVQDSLGTDTQYF

d_call: TRBD1
j_call: TRBJ1-2
v_call: TRBV6-5
clone_size: .
cdr3_nt: TGTGCCAGCAGTTACTCCGGGACAGGGAAGGAGGGCTACACCTTC
cdr3_aa: CASSYSGTGKEGYTF

d_call: TRBD2
j_call: TRBJ2-1
v_call: TRBV28
clone_size: .
cdr3_nt: TGTGCCAGCAGTCCAAACGGGGGGAGCTCCTACAATGAGCAGTTCTTC
cdr3_aa: CASSPNGGSSYNEQFF

d_call: TRBD1
j_call: TRBJ2-3
v_call: TRBV5-8
clone_size: .
cdr3_nt: TGTGCCAGCAGCTGGGGACAGGGGGCGCGCACAGATACGCAGTATTTT
cdr3_aa: CASSWGQGARTDTQYF

d_call: TRBD1
j_call: TRBJ1-4
v_call: TRBV7-2
clone_size: .
cdr3_nt: TGTGCCAGCAGCCCCAAGGACAGGGTGGATGAAAAACTGTTTTTT
cdr3_aa: CASSPKDRVDEKLFF

d_call: TRBD1
j_call: TRBJ1-6
v_call: TRBV6-5
clone_size: few
cdr3_nt: TGTGCCAGCAGTTTAAGCGGGACAGGCCTGCAGTCCCTCCACTTT
cdr3_aa: CASSLSGTGLQSLHF

d_call: TRBD2
j_call: TRBJ2-1
v_call: TRBV2
clone_size: .
cdr3_nt: TGTGCCAGCAGTGATAGCGGGAGCTCCTACAATGAGCAGTTCTTC
cdr3_aa: CASSDSGSSYNEQFF

d_call: .
j_call: TRBJ1-1
v_call: TRBV29-1
clone_size: .
cdr3_nt: TGCAGCGTTTCAATCAGGGTATCAACTGAAGCTTTCTTT
cdr3_aa: CSVSIRVSTEAFF

d_call: .
j_call: TRBJ1-5
v_call: TRBV6-5
clone_size: .
cdr3_nt: TGTGCCAGCAGTTCTAGACAGCTCAATCAGCCCCAGCATTTT
cdr3_aa: CASSSRQLNQPQHF

d_call: TRBD2
j_call: TRBJ2-1
v_call: TRBV10-3
clone_size: few
cdr3_nt: TGTGCCATCAGGGATACTAGCGGGGGCCCTATCTTC
cdr3_aa: CAIRDTSGGPIF

d_call: .
j_call: TRBJ1-2
v_call: TRBV5-6
clone_size: .
cdr3_nt: TGTGCCAGCAGCCCGTCAACAGGGAATGAGTATGGCTACACCTTC
cdr3_aa: CASSPSTGNEYGYTF

d_call: .
j_call: TRBJ1-5
v_call: TRBV6-5
clone_size: .
cdr3_nt: TGTGCCAGCACCCCCGGGGGGAATCAGCCCCAGCATTTT
cdr3_aa: CASTPGGNQPQHF

d_call: .
j_call: TRBJ1-1
v_call: TRBV12-3/TRBV12-4
clone_size: .
cdr3_nt: TGTGCCAGAAGACAGCAGATGAACACTGAAGCTTTCTTT
cdr3_aa: CARRQQMNTEAFF

d_call: .
j_call: TRBJ1-1
v_call: TRBV27
clone_size: .
cdr3_nt: TGTGCCAGCCCCCCACCCGGGGGAGGGGACACTGAAGCTTTCTTT
cdr3_aa: CASPPPGGGDTEAFF

d_call: .
j_call: TRBJ1-6
v_call: TRBV11-2
clone_size: once
cdr3_nt: TGTGCCAGCAGCCCCGAGGGTAATAATAATTCACCCCTCCACTTT
cdr3_aa: CASSPEGNNNSPLHF

d_call: .
j_call: TRBJ2-5
v_call: TRBV3-1/TRBV3-2
clone_size: .
cdr3_nt: TGTGCCAGCAGCCAACGTGAGACCCAGTACTTC
cdr3_aa: CASSQRETQYF

d_call: .
j_call: TRBJ1-6
v_call: TRBV2
clone_size: .
cdr3_nt: TGTGCCAGCAGTGATAGGGGTTTTGCTAATTCACCCCTCCACTTT
cdr3_aa: CASSDRGFANSPLHF

d_call: TRBD1
j_call: TRBJ2-1
v_call: TRBV5-1
clone_size: .
cdr3_nt: TGCGCCAGCAGCCCCGGACAGGGTGAGCAGTTCTTC
cdr3_aa: CASSPGQGEQFF

d_call: TRBD1
j_call: TRBJ1-2
v_call: TRBV5-1
clone_size: .
cdr3_nt: TGCGCCAGCAGCAGGGGACAGGGGGCAGGAGGCTACACCTTC
cdr3_aa: CASSRGQGAGGYTF

d_call: .
j_call: TRBJ1-5
v_call: TRBV23-1
clone_size: .
cdr3_nt: TGCGCCAGCAGTCAATCAACAGGGAAAGATAGCAATCAGCCCCAGCATTTT
cdr3_aa: CASSQSTGKDSNQPQHF

d_call: .
j_call: TRBJ1-3
v_call: TRBV9
clone_size: .
cdr3_nt: TGTGCCAGCACGAAACAGGGCTCTGGAAACACCATATATTTT
cdr3_aa: CASTKQGSGNTIYF

d_call: TRBD1
j_call: TRBJ2-2
v_call: TRBV19
clone_size: .
cdr3_nt: TGTGCCAGTAGGGGACAGGCGCTCCAGAACACCGGGGAGCTGTTTTTT
cdr3_aa: CASRGQALQNTGELFF

d_call: .
j_call: TRBJ1-4
v_call: TRBV19
clone_size: .
cdr3_nt: TGTGCCAGTAGTAAAGGATGGGGCATCACCAGGGATAATGAAAAACTGTTTTTT
cdr3_aa: CASSKGWGITRDNEKLFF

d_call: .
j_call: TRBJ1-2
v_call: TRBV27
clone_size: .
cdr3_nt: TGTGCCAGCAGTTATGGGGGGGCGCGGGAGGGCTTATATGGCTACACCTTC
cdr3_aa: CASSYGGAREGLYGYTF

d_call: .
j_call: TRBJ1-1
v_call: TRBV19
clone_size: .
cdr3_nt: TGTGCCAGTAGTTCTTCCAGGGATGAAGCTGAAGCTTTCTTT
cdr3_aa: CASSSSRDEAEAFF

d_call: TRBD1
j_call: TRBJ1-2
v_call: TRBV19
clone_size: .
cdr3_nt: TGTGCCAGTAGTATAAAGCGGGACAGGGCATTAAATGGCTACACCTTC
cdr3_aa: CASSIKRDRALNGYTF

d_call: .
j_call: TRBJ1-2
v_call: TRBV15
clone_size: .
cdr3_nt: TGTGCCACCAGCGGCAGGGGCTACACCTTC
cdr3_aa: CATSGRGYTF

d_call: .
j_call: TRBJ1-5
v_call: TRBV30
clone_size: .
cdr3_nt: TGTGCCTGGAGTGCGGGTAGCAATCAGCCCCAGCATTTT
cdr3_aa: CAWSAGSNQPQHF

d_call: TRBD1
j_call: TRBJ2-7
v_call: TRBV6-5
clone_size: .
cdr3_nt: TGTGCCAGCAGCCACCGGGACAGCTCCTACGAGCAGTACTTC
cdr3_aa: CASSHRDSSYEQYF

d_call: .
j_call: TRBJ2-1
v_call: TRBV12-3/TRBV12-4
clone_size: .
cdr3_nt: TGTGCCAGCAGTTTCGCCAGGAGGAATGAGCAGTTCTTC
cdr3_aa: CASSFARRNEQFF

d_call: TRBD1
j_call: TRBJ1-5
v_call: TRBV27
clone_size: .
cdr3_nt: TGTGCCAGCAGTTTAATCACAGGGGGCAATCAGCCCCAGCATTTT
cdr3_aa: CASSLITGGNQPQHF

d_call: .
j_call: TRBJ2-1
v_call: TRBV6-1
clone_size: .
cdr3_nt: TGTGCCAGCAGTGACGACAGAAATGAGCAGTTCTTC
cdr3_aa: CASSDDRNEQFF

d_call: .
j_call: TRBJ1-5
v_call: TRBV2
clone_size: .
cdr3_nt: TGTGCCAGCAGGTATCAGGGAAACAGCAATCAGCCCCAGCATTTT
cdr3_aa: CASRYQGNSNQPQHF

d_call: .
j_call: TRBJ1-1
v_call: TRBV9
clone_size: .
cdr3_nt: TGTGCCAGCAGCCCTCGGGCAGGGCGGAACACTGAAGCTTTCTTT
cdr3_aa: CASSPRAGRNTEAFF

d_call: .
j_call: TRBJ2-7
v_call: TRBV7-9
clone_size: many
cdr3_nt: TGTGCCAGCAGCTCAATACTTGGGAGTTACGAGCAGTACTTC
cdr3_aa: CASSSILGSYEQYF

d_call: TRBD2
j_call: TRBJ2-1
v_call: TRBV27
clone_size: .
cdr3_nt: TGTGCCAGTGCTTTAGCGGGGCTTATCTACAATGAGCAGTTCTTC
cdr3_aa: CASALAGLIYNEQFF

d_call: .
j_call: TRBJ1-5
v_call: TRBV30
clone_size: .
cdr3_nt: TGTGCCTGGAGTGATGGATATCGGGGCAATCAGCCCCAGCATTTT
cdr3_aa: CAWSDGYRGNQPQHF

d_call: .
j_call: TRBJ1-4
v_call: TRBV19
clone_size: .
cdr3_nt: TGTGCCAGTAGTACCACGGACAAACTGAAAGAAAAACTGTTTTTT
cdr3_aa: CASSTTDKLKEKLFF

d_call: .
j_call: TRBJ2-1
v_call: TRBV27
clone_size: .
cdr3_nt: TGTGCCAGCAGTCCCTATCTAGCAGCCCTCACCAATGAGCAGTTCTTC
cdr3_aa: CASSPYLAALTNEQFF

d_call: .
j_call: TRBJ1-1
v_call: TRBV2
clone_size: .
cdr3_nt: TGTGCCAGCAGAAGCGTCGCCGAGGGGAACACTGAAGCTTTCTTT
cdr3_aa: CASRSVAEGNTEAFF